The following is a TCR beta chain sequence with its context. This clonotype was found a few times. Its antigen target is currently unknown. Base qualities are not at hand, and no much larger clone is one base apart. This sample is drawn from a study of response to subunit inactivated influenza vaccine (dated by TCRdb to 2016 to 2019). About the study as a whole: Deep quantitative T cell receptor repertoire profiling was used in the study to track responses to a trivalent subunit inactivated influenza vaccine. Overall study outcomes, separate from this receptor: The authors proposed that each seasonal influenza vaccination may bring in only a limited number of new T cells.

The method behind the library was RT-PCR. The sequencer was an Illumina HiSeq 2500. The public sequencing data were trimmed at Q25 with fastp and processed into clonotypes with MiXCR by TCRdb, which kept only in-frame beta chains. All rows with the same CDR3 protein become a single entry with the most common DNA and genes. This sample comprises about 800,000 distinct CDR3 sequences, 21% of them detected only once. The ten largest clones capture 9.5% to 13% of the sample. Sequenced here: PBMCs from blood, sampled about 5 days after vaccination. The receptor was isolated from a man between 50 and 59 years old who received an inactivated influenza vaccine. Donor details come from another sample of the same person, matched by shared clones.

The DNA sequence reads TGTGCCAGCAACCAGGGACAGGGTCGGTATACGCAGTATTTT. It codes for CASNQGQGRYTQYF. Recombination joined TRBV6-1 with TRBJ2-3, and 9 junction bases match TRBD1. CDR1 and CDR2, looked up from the germline V gene, are MNHNS and SASEGT. The CDR3, cysteine through phenylalanine, is 14 amino acids long. The only DNA kept is the CDR3, 42 bases in frame from the first base. At the junction V is shortened by 7 bases and J by 7 bases; bases outside the gene matches: 9.